Reported below is one T cell receptor beta chain. The data stem from a study of blood T cell repertoires in COVID-19. Clones were sequenced by immunoSEQ multiplex PCR, and TCRdb holds only the in-frame ones, with some missing. The data hold 150,000 to 200,000 clones, with 75% to 85% observed a single time. V lost 4 bases, J lost 14 bases, and 6 bases lay in between. The CDR3 is 9 residues long. The germline V gene encodes CDR1 SEHNR and CDR2 FQNEAQ (reference sequence). The clonotype was recovered from a woman aged 40 to 50 with COVID-19, enrolled during active disease. The chain is built from TRBV7-9 and TRBJ2-1; D gene uncertain. Sequencing used peripheral blood. In DNA, the CDR3 is TGTGCCAGCAGCTCCCTCGAGTTCTTC. Translating gives CASSSLEFF. Variable domain in full (rest from reference TRBV7-9 and TRBJ2-1): DTGVSQNPRHKITKRGQNVTFRCDPISEHNRLYWYRQTLGQGPEFLTYFQNEAQLEKSRLLSDRFSAERPKGSFSTLEIQRTEQGDSAMYLCASSSLEFFGPGTRLTVL.